The sequence of this TCR beta chain was determined in a study of a mutant IDH1 vaccine in newly diagnosed glioma. Clones were read by immunoSEQ multiplex PCR, and TCRdb kept only the in-frame ones, dropping some. The data contain about 56,000 clones, around 87% of them seen just once; the ten biggest clones take up approximately 1.4%. This sample's time point: week 23, last vaccination. A 20-mer mutant IDH1 peptide at 300 ug was injected subcutaneously with topical imiquimod. In regard to this clone: What it binds is unknown.

The source of this sequence is a man aged 40-49 years with glioma. Sequenced material: PBMCs, taken from a glioma patient whose treatment included an IDH1 peptide vaccine.

CDR3 residues: CASSLGWEARGLEDTQYF. The CDR3 bases are TGTGCCAGCAGCTTAGGTTGGGAGGCCAGGGGGCTGGAAGATACGCAGTATTTT. This sequence joins TRBV7-9 and TRBJ2-3, with 8 bases that match TRBD1. Germline CDR1 is SEHNR and CDR2 is FQNEAQ (reference sequence). The CDR3 runs to 18 residues. V dropped 1 base and J dropped 5; count of bases not matched to a gene: 14.